This TCR beta chain is from a study of blood T cell repertoires in COVID-19 (dated by TCRdb to about 2020). Broadly, across the study: Samples from collaborators originated in the United States, Italy and Spain and spanned both the acute and convalescent phases of COVID-19. The material from the prospective study consisted of cDNA or gDNA derived from T cells, B-cell-depleted T cells, or PBMCs. The dataset comprised deeply sampled blood TCRbeta repertoires from subjects exposed to, actively infected with, or recovered from COVID-19. The repertoires were released in a freely available public database meant as a resource for research on the immune response to SARS-CoV-2. The samples were drawn from the first 160 participants of the ongoing ImmuneRACE study and from under 1,500 subjects provided by 6 global collaborators. The sample metadata nearly always contained a de-identified subject ID, COVID-19 status, age in years and sex. Where available, HLA class I and class II types were taken from metadata supplied by the sample provider and were not determined by assay-based typing.

The investigation overall reported the following: Clinical and demographic metadata were provided uncurated, with the amount varying by source and participant.

With regard to this clone: The antigen it binds to is not known. The input lacks base qualities; no much larger clone sits a single base away.

TCRbeta CDR3 regions were amplified from genomic DNA using the immunoSEQ Assay, a bias-controlled multiplex PCR. As for the original processing: The number of nucleated cells in each sample was estimated by amplification of reference gene primers within the assay. To quantify the absolute abundance of each unique TCRbeta CDR3 rearrangement, sequence reads were collapsed and filtered. For each sample, productive Simpson clonality was calculated as the square root of Simpson's diversity index over productive rearrangements. This is the immuneACCESS table as TCRdb keeps it, with only in-frame sequences that have V and J called. A part of the clones is gone; compared with another copy, unresolved V genes explain less than half, and the rest is unexplained. From that table come the V and J calls and clone size; the DNA was used to work out D and trimming. This sample holds around 130,000 clones; around 77% were observed only once. Clones ranked in the top ten supply roughly 8.6% of the sample.

Each collaborating institution followed its own protocols to collect whole blood in K2EDTA tubes. For TCRbeta analysis, collaborators shipped samples in one of three forms: frozen whole blood, isolated PBMCs, or DNA extracted from either of those sample types. The germline V gene gives CDR1 as SNHLY and CDR2 as FYNNEI. Deletion took 6 bases off V and 5 bases off J, with a span of 19 bases between the germline ends. Inclusive of the bounding cysteine and phenylalanine, the CDR3 is 15 residues long. The kept DNA is CDR3 alone, 45 bases in frame from the first base. The receptor's source is a human donor in a cohort sampled during active COVID-19. The sequenced sample consisted of peripheral blood. The rearranged segments are TRBV2 and TRBJ1-2, with TRBD1 perhaps the D gene, on 6 matching bases. The sequence in DNA is TGTGCCAGCAGGGATATCCTGGGGGCGAGATATGGCTACACCTTC. This encodes CASRDILGARYGYTF.